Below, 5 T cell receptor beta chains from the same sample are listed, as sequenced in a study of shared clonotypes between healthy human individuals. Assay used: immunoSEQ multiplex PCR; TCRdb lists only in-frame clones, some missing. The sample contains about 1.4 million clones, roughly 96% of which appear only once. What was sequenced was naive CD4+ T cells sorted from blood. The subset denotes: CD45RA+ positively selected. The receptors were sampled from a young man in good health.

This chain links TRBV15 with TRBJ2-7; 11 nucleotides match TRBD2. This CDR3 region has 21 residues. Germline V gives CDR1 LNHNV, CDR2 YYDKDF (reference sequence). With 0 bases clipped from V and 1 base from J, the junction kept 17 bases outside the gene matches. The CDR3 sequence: CATSRDLTRLAGTRSSYEQYF. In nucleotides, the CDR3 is TGTGCCACCAGCAGAGATCTTACGAGACTAGCGGGAACGAGGAGTTCCTACGAGCAGTACTTC.

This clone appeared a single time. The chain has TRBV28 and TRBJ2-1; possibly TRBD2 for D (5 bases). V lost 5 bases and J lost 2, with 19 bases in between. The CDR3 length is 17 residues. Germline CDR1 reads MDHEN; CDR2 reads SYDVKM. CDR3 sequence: CASSPGWRLVAYNEQFF. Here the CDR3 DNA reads TGTGCCAGCAGTCCGGGATGGAGGCTAGTGGCCTACAATGAGCAGTTCTTC. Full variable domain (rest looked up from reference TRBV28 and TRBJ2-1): DVKVTQSSRYLVKRTGEKVFLECVQDMDHENMFWYRQDPGLGLRLIYFSYDVKMKEKGDIPEGYSVSREKKERFSLILESASTNQTSMYLCASSPGWRLVAYNEQFFGPGTRLTVL.

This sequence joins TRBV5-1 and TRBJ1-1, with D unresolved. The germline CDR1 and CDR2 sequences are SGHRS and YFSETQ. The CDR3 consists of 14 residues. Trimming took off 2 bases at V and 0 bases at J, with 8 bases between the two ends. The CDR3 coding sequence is TGCGCCAGCAGCTTAGGAAAACTGAACACTGAAGCTTTCTTT. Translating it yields CASSLGKLNTEAFF. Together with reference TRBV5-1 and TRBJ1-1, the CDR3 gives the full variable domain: KAGVTQTPRYLIKTRGQQVTLSCSPISGHRSVSWYQQTPGQGLQFLFEYFSETQRNKGNFPGRFSGRQFSNSRSEMNVSTLELGDSALYLCASSLGKLNTEAFFGQGTRLTVV.

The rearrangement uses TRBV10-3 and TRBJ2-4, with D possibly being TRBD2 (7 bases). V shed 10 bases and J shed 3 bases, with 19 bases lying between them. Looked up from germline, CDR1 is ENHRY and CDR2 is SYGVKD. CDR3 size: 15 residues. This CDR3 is CATREGVLGKNIQYF. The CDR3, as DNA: TGTGCCACGAGGGAGGGGGTGCTTGGCAAAAACATTCAGTACTTC.

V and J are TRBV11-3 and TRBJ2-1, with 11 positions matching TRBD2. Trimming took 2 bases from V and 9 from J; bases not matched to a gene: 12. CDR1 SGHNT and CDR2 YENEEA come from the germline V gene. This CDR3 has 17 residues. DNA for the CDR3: TGTGCCAGCAGCTTAACCGGGCTAGCGGGAGGTATTGGTGAGCAGTTCTTC. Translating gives CASSLTGLAGGIGEQFF.